The 31 T cell receptor beta chains reported below all come from one sample, sequenced in a study of blood T cell repertoires in COVID-19. Clones were read by immunoSEQ multiplex PCR, and TCRdb kept only the in-frame ones, dropping some. The table has approximately 220,000 clones, around 86% seen once. The source material was PBMCs or T cells enriched from blood (not recorded which). The source of these receptors is a woman in her thirties or forties with acute COVID-19.

This clone has only one observation. This chain joins TRBV24-1 and TRBJ2-3; TRBD2 matches at 9 bases. In germline, CDR1 is KGHDR, CDR2 SFDVKD. CDR3 length: 18 residues. After removal of 1 base from V and 0 bases from J, the junction contained 7 bases not matched to a gene. The CDR3: CATSDFTSGPMSTDTQYF. In DNA, the CDR3 is TGTGCCACCAGTGATTTTACTAGCGGGCCCATGAGCACAGATACGCAGTATTTT.

This chain uses TRBV6-4 with TRBJ2-3; 9 bases are shared with TRBD2. CDR1 is MRHNA, CDR2 SNTAGT, per germline. The CDR3 is 16 amino acids. Germline trimming cut 3 bases from V and 3 bases from J; bases unmatched to any gene: 7. For the CDR3, the DNA is TGTGCCAGCAGTGATTCCCCTAGCGGGGTTACAGATACGCAGTATTTT. As protein: CASSDSPSGVTDTQYF.

The chain has TRBV3-1 (or the pseudogene TRBV3-2) and TRBJ2-1, with a possible D match to TRBD2 (6 bases). Deletions cut 2 bases from V and 6 bases from J, with 11 bases between. The CDR3 extends over 14 amino acids. Germline CDR1 is LGHDT and CDR2 is YNNKEL (reference sequence). CDR3 bases: TGTGCCAGCAGCCAAAATCGGGAGAGCAATGAGCAGTTCTTC. This codes for CASSQNRESNEQFF.

About this clone: Other DNA variants within this sample encode the same CDR3. The genes are TRBV5-1 and TRBJ2-5, with D perhaps TRBD1 (6 bases). Between the trimmed V and J ends, which lost 4 bases and 4 bases, there was a span of 11 bases. The V gene's germline CDR1 is SGHRS and CDR2 YFSETQ. This CDR3 is built from 13 residues. The CDR3 region is CASSPQGRETQYF. In DNA, the CDR3 is TGCGCCAGCAGCCCACAGGGACGAGAGACCCAGTACTTC.

The sample holds a few counts of this clone. The chain employs TRBV7-8 and TRBJ2-5; D is ambiguous. Germline V gene lookup returns CDR1 SGHVS and CDR2 FQNEAQ. CDR3 size: 14 residues. V was shortened by 3 bases and J by 5 bases, with 13 bases between the two germline ends. In DNA form, the CDR3 reads TGTGCCAGCAGCTTCCAGGAATTGTCGGAGACCCAGTACTTC. Residues: CASSFQELSETQYF.

The genes are TRBV7-9 and TRBJ2-7, with 9 positions matching TRBD1. CDR1 and CDR2 from the germline V gene are SEHNR and FQNEAQ (reference sequence). V lost 5 bases and J lost 6; bases outside the gene matches: 11. The CDR3 consists of 15 residues. The CDR3 sequence: CASSVLRDREGEQYF. The CDR3 DNA sequence: TGTGCCAGCAGCGTCCTCCGGGACAGGGAGGGCGAGCAGTACTTC.

CDR3 sequence: CASSPPWAGTTDTQYF. The CDR3, as DNA: TGTGCCAGCAGTCCCCCCTGGGCGGGGACCACAGATACGCAGTATTTT. The V and J genes are TRBV25-1 and TRBJ2-3, with D maybe TRBD2 (6 bases). The CDR3 extends over 16 amino acids. Trimming stripped 5 bases from V and 2 bases from J, with 17 bases between. Per the germline V gene, CDR1 is MGHDK and CDR2 is SYGVNS.

This chain joins TRBV28 and TRBJ2-4; 7 nucleotides agree with TRBD2. Trimming cost V 2 bases and J 6 bases; bases outside gene matches: 7. CDR1 and CDR2 (germline): MDHEN, SYDVKM. The CDR3 has 15 amino acids. The CDR3 is CASSLAGVGVNIQYF. The CDR3 DNA sequence: TGTGCCAGCAGTTTAGCGGGAGTGGGGGTAAACATTCAGTACTTC.

V and J are TRBV18 and TRBJ2-7; a weak D match, TRBD2 (5 bases). Germline-derived CDR1 and CDR2 are KGHSH and LQKENI. The ends were cut back, 2 bases at V and 2 bases at J, with 13 bases in the middle. The CDR3 spans 15 residues. The CDR3 DNA follows: TGTGCCAGCTCACCAGTGGGAGTAGGAGCCTACGAGCAGTACTTC. It translates to CASSPVGVGAYEQYF.

The rearrangement joins TRBV28 to TRBJ2-7; a possible D gene is TRBD2 (6 bases). The V end lost 3 bases, the J end lost 4 bases, and 10 bases lay between the germline ends. This CDR3 has 13 residues. Germline values: CDR1 MDHEN, CDR2 SYDVKM. CDR3: CASSFGGRYEQYF. DNA of the CDR3: TGTGCCAGCAGTTTTGGGGGGAGGTACGAGCAGTACTTC.

The chain couples TRBV27 to TRBJ2-7; a weak D match, TRBD2 (6 bases). V was clipped by 8 bases and J by 1 base, with 18 bases between them. The CDR3 has 15 amino acids. Germline assignment: CDR1 MNHEY and CDR2 SMNVEV (reference sequence). This chain's CDR3 is CASWGVGDSSYEQYF. In DNA form, the CDR3 reads TGTGCCAGCTGGGGTGTTGGGGACTCATCCTACGAGCAGTACTTC.

The V call is TRBV28, the J call TRBJ1-2, with 7 bases matching TRBD1. Trimming cost V 5 bases and J 6 bases; bases outside gene matches: 9. This CDR3 is 14 amino acids long. From germline, CDR1 is MDHEN and CDR2 SYDVKM. Here the CDR3 reads CASSALQGLDGYTF. The DNA for the CDR3 is TGTGCCAGCAGTGCCCTACAGGGGCTGGATGGCTACACCTTC.

The genes are TRBV10-3 and TRBJ2-6; the D gene is possibly TRBD2 (5 bases). Germline V gene data show CDR1 as ENHRY and CDR2 as SYGVKD. This CDR3 comprises 15 residues. V lost 8 bases, J lost 0 bases, and 11 bases lay in between. Here the CDR3 reads CAIGEPLSGANVLTF. The CDR3 DNA sequence: TGTGCCATCGGGGAGCCGCTCTCTGGGGCCAACGTCCTGACTTTC.

In DNA form, the CDR3 reads TGTGCCAGCAGTTTATCGGTTTCGGGACAGGGGCCCTACAATGAGCAGTTCTTC. Translated, it gives CASSLSVSGQGPYNEQFF. The chain links TRBV27 to TRBJ2-1; 10 nucleotides line up with TRBD1. V lost 0 bases to trimming and J lost 2 bases; unmatched junction nucleotides: 7. There are 18 residues in the CDR3. Germline-derived CDR1 and CDR2 are MNHEY and SMNVEV (reference sequence).

The J gene is TRBJ1-4, the V gene TRBV28; 7 nucleotides align to TRBD1. CDR3 length equals 18 residues. Germline CDR1 MDHEN, CDR2 SYDVKM. V lost 6 bases and J lost 1; bases outside the gene matches: 14. The CDR3 nucleotides are TGTGCCAGCAGCCCGGCCGGGAGGGGGCGACGAACTAATGAAAAACTGTTTTTT. As protein: CASSPAGRGRRTNEKLFF.

The chain recombines TRBV12-3 or TRBV12-4 with TRBJ1-2; 8 bases line up with TRBD1. The junction had 1 base not matched to a gene; V was cut back by 8 bases and J by 2 bases. The CDR3 consists of 12 residues. CDR3 DNA sequence: TGTGCCAGCGGACAGGGCAACTATGGCTACACCTTC. Encoded protein: CASGQGNYGYTF.

The chain is built from TRBV29-1 and TRBJ2-3; 8 bases match TRBD2. Germline CDR1 and CDR2: SQVTM and ANQGSEA. The CDR3 length is 12 residues. CDR3 loop: CRGLECTDTQYF. CDR3 bases: TGCAGGGGACTAGAATGCACAGATACGCAGTATTTT.

The CDR3 DNA reads TGTGCCAGCAGAATCAGGGCGTACTCTGGAAACACCATATATTTT. Translation gives CASRIRAYSGNTIYF. This rearrangement joins TRBV7-2 to TRBJ1-3, with a possible D match to TRBD1 (5 bases). V lost 6 bases to trimming and J lost 0 bases, with 12 bases between them. The CDR3 extends over 15 amino acids. From germline, CDR1 is SGHTA and CDR2 FQGNSA. The full variable domain, in which reference TRBV7-2 and TRBJ1-3 provide the parts outside the CDR3, is GAGVSQSPSNKVTEKGKDVELRCDPISGHTALYWYRQSLGQGLEFLIYFQGNSAPDKSGLPSDRFSAERTGGSVSTLTIQRTQQEDSAVYLCASRIRAYSGNTIYFGEGSWLTVV.

The J gene is TRBJ2-3, the V gene TRBV4-3; TRBD2 is a possible D gene (5 bases). The CDR3 is 16 residues long. Trimming removed 1 base at V and 4 bases at J, with 15 bases between. CDR1 is LGHNA and CDR2 is YSLEER in the germline V gene. The CDR3: CASSQGLGGGADTQYF. The DNA for the CDR3 is TGCGCCAGCAGCCAAGGGCTGGGTGGAGGTGCAGATACGCAGTATTTT.

This chain links TRBV28 with TRBJ2-1; 9 bases agree with TRBD2. The germline V gene has CDR1 MDHEN and CDR2 SYDVKM. V lost 6 bases, J lost 4 bases, and 16 bases stayed unmatched. The CDR3 sequence is 18 residues long. The chain's CDR3 is CASRRAGGLGLGYNEQFF. Written as DNA, the CDR3 is TGTGCCAGCAGACGAGCGGGAGGACTGGGCCTCGGTTACAATGAGCAGTTCTTC.

The V gene is TRBV12-3 or TRBV12-4, the J gene TRBJ1-4; 9 bases line up with TRBD1. V shed 6 bases, J shed 14 bases, and the junction held 4 bases outside the gene matches. The CDR3 is 11 residues long. CDR3 sequence: CASSRQGGLFF. CDR3 coding DNA: TGTGCCAGCAGCCGACAGGGGGGGCTGTTTTTT.

V and J are TRBV27 and TRBJ2-7, with D possibly matching TRBD2 (6 bases). Trimming removed 6 bases at V and 3 bases at J, with 15 bases between. The V gene's germline CDR1 is MNHEY and CDR2 SMNVEV (reference sequence). CDR3 size: 14 residues. The CDR3 nucleotides read TGTGCCAGCAGACCCGGGGGAATCGGCTACGAGCAGTACTTC. It specifies CASRPGGIGYEQYF.

The chain links TRBV3-1 (or the pseudogene TRBV3-2) to TRBJ1-5, with unresolved D. Germline V lookup: CDR1 LGHDT, CDR2 YNNKEL (reference sequence). This CDR3 contains 15 residues. Trimming took 0 bases from V and 4 from J, leaving 10 bases between them. As DNA, the CDR3 is TGTGCCAGCAGCCAAGAGGAGGGAGGAAATCAGCCCCAGCATTTT. As protein: CASSQEEGGNQPQHF.

V usage is TRBV2 and J usage is TRBJ1-2; 7 bases fit TRBD1. V gave up 9 bases and J gave up 7 bases; unmatched junction bases: 8. This CDR3 has 12 residues. Germline-derived CDR1 and CDR2 are SNHLY and FYNNEI. CDR3 in amino acids: CARGSEGAGYTF. CDR3 coding DNA: TGTGCCAGGGGTTCTGAGGGGGCTGGCTACACCTTC. Combining the CDR3 with reference TRBV2 and TRBJ1-2 gives the whole variable domain EPEVTQTPSHQVTQMGQEVILRCVPISNHLYFYWYRQILGQKVEFLVSFYNNEISEKSEIFDDQFSVERPDGSNFTLKIRSTKLEDSAMYFCARGSEGAGYTFGSGTRLTVV.

The J gene is TRBJ2-7, the V gene TRBV7-8; TRBD1 agrees at 8 bases. CDR1 and CDR2 (germline): SGHVS, FQNEAQ. Trimming took 4 bases from V and 4 from J; bases not matched to a gene: 9. This CDR3 spans 15 amino acids. The DNA for the CDR3 is TGTGCCAGCAGCTCCTTTGGACAGGGAGCTTACGAGCAGTACTTC. It encodes CASSSFGQGAYEQYF. Full variable domain (rest looked up from reference TRBV7-8 and TRBJ2-7): GAGVSQSPRYKVAKRGQDVALRCDPISGHVSLFWYQQALGQGPEFLTYFQNEAQLDKSGLPSDRFFAERPEGSVSTLKIQRTQQEDSAVYLCASSSFGQGAYEQYFGPGTRLTVT.

The rearrangement uses TRBV13 and TRBJ2-1; D is perhaps TRBD2 (7 bases). Trimming cost V 4 bases and J 1 base, with 17 bases left between them. The germline CDR1 and CDR2 sequences are PRHDT and FYEKMQ (reference sequence). This CDR3 region has 17 residues. CDR3 bases: TGTGCCAGCAGCTCCCCCTGGGGGGGGGCGTCCTACAATGAGCAGTTCTTC. Its translation: CASSSPWGGASYNEQFF.

This clone was counted a single time. The chain is built from TRBV19 and TRBJ1-5; D gene ambiguous. V was clipped by 7 bases and J by 0 bases, with 10 bases between them. Germline loops: CDR1 LNHDA, CDR2 SQIVND (reference sequence). The CDR3 has 14 amino acids. The CDR3 nucleotides are TGTGCCAGTACTATGGCAGTTAGCAATCAGCCCCAGCATTTT. Encoded protein: CASTMAVSNQPQHF.

The chain joins TRBV28 to TRBJ1-6, with TRBD1 matching 8 bases. This CDR3 is 14 amino acids long. Germline assignment: CDR1 MDHEN and CDR2 SYDVKM. Trimming cost V 7 bases and J 7 bases; bases outside gene matches: 6. The CDR3 bases are TGTGCCAGCAACCAGGACAGGGTCAATTCACCCCTCCACTTT. Translation: CASNQDRVNSPLHF.

The rearrangement joins TRBV2 to TRBJ2-1, with D maybe TRBD2 (5 bases). V lost 4 bases and J lost 0, with 13 bases in between. CDR1 is SNHLY and CDR2 is FYNNEI in the germline V gene. The length of the CDR3 is 16 residues. CDR3 amino acids: CASSALADYSYNEQFF. The CDR3 nucleotides read TGTGCCAGCAGTGCCCTAGCCGACTACTCCTACAATGAGCAGTTCTTC.

This chain links TRBV7-6 with TRBJ2-1; TRBD2 matches 9 bases. Trimming cost V 5 bases and J 7 bases; bases outside gene matches: 9. There are 15 residues in the CDR3. Germline assignment: CDR1 SGHVS and CDR2 FNYEAQ. This CDR3 is CASSNLAGRGNEQFF. Here the CDR3 DNA reads TGTGCCAGCAGCAATCTAGCGGGAAGGGGGAATGAGCAGTTCTTC.

This chain connects TRBV18 to TRBJ2-1; 10 bases are shared with TRBD1. The trim removed 6 bases at V and 8 bases at J, leaving 4 bases unmatched. The CDR3 has 13 amino acids. Germline-derived CDR1 and CDR2 are KGHSH and LQKENI. The CDR3 loop reads CASSFDRGHEQFF. The CDR3 coding sequence is TGTGCCAGCTCCTTCGACAGGGGGCATGAGCAGTTCTTC.